This TCR beta chain was found in a study of cytomegalovirus exposure and HLA in healthy donors. The V end was cut by 3 bases, the J end by 6 bases, with 24 bases between. The CDR3 is made up of 17 amino acids. Germline CDR1 and CDR2: SGHAT and FQNNGV. Though probably carrying unrecorded immune exposures, donors were nominally healthy at sampling. The PCR employed 60 Vbeta primers together with 13 Jbeta primers. TCRdb's table, derived via immunoSEQ multiplex PCR, lists solely in-frame clones and lacks some. The sample has approximately 150,000 clones; around 82% are singletons. This sequence was found in a man aged 25 to 45 in good health and CMV-seronegative. This chain uses TRBV11-2 with TRBJ2-7; perhaps TRBD2 as D (6 bases). The sample comprised PBMCs. CDR3 region: CASSLVPRWSGAAEQYF. The CDR3 nucleotides are TGTGCCAGCAGCTTGGTTCCGAGATGGTCGGGAGCGGCCGAGCAGTACTTC.